The rows below give T cell receptor beta chains drawn from one sample of a study of CXCR3-negative and CXCR3-positive naive CD8 T cells. Reprocessing the 5' RACE reads, TCRdb reports a single entry for every CDR3 protein and omits DNA. Its clone listing holds around 160,000 distinct CDR3 sequences. Sequencing was carried out using naive CXCR3+ CD8+ T cells from blood. These receptors were collected from a human donor in good health. Some clones in this sample may be carry-over from other donors' samples. The CDR3 runs from the conserved cysteine through the conserved F or W.

V	J	CDR3
TRBV12-5	TRBJ2-7	CASGLPHTSGISYEQYF
TRBV28	TRBJ2-5	CASSFGLAAQETQYF
TRBV6-2/TRBV6-3	TRBJ2-5	CASSYYGGLETQYF
TRBV7-9	TRBJ1-5	CASSLGGFNQPQHF
TRBV29-1	TRBJ2-7	CSVKPDRAPYEQYF
TRBV6-5	TRBJ2-3	CASSSVARDTQYF
TRBV27	TRBJ2-7	CASSFNTGYEQYF
TRBV28	TRBJ2-3	CASAEAGGSDTQYF
TRBV28	TRBJ1-2	CASSLQGWGYGYTF
TRBV7-8	TRBJ1-5	CASSPGYQPQHF
TRBV29-1	TRBJ2-5	CSVWLLQETQYF
TRBV29-1	TRBJ2-1	CSVEEAGRAYNEQFF
TRBV4-1	TRBJ2-1	CASRQGNEQFF
TRBV5-1	TRBJ2-7	CASSSARGDEQYF
TRBV29-1	TRBJ2-1	CSVVSGKVYNEQFF
TRBV11-2	TRBJ1-3	CASSLTGQGLGNTIYF
TRBV7-3	TRBJ2-1	CASSLAGGTHNEQFF
TRBV6-5	TRBJ2-7	CASSYRGSYEQYF
TRBV5-1	TRBJ2-7	CASSLVASGSYEQYF